These 23 T cell receptor beta chains were sequenced from one sample in a study of blood T cell repertoires in COVID-19. The assay was immunoSEQ multiplex PCR, and TCRdb's table has in-frame clones only and misses some. In the table there are around 320,000 clones, about 90% of which are singletons. The specimen was peripheral blood. The receptor source for this set is a man younger than 35 with active or convalescent COVID-19.

The V call is TRBV9, the J call TRBJ2-7; tentatively, D is TRBD1 (5 bases). Trimming removed 0 bases at V and 6 bases at J, with 13 bases between. The V gene's germline CDR1 is SGDLS and CDR2 YYNGEE. There are 14 residues in the CDR3. CDR3: CASSVVSTGTEQYF. CDR3 nucleotides: TGTGCCAGCAGCGTAGTCTCTACAGGTACCGAGCAGTACTTC.

The chain combines TRBV7-2 with TRBJ2-3; perhaps TRBD2 as D (6 bases). This CDR3 contains 15 residues. The ends were cut back, 3 bases at V and 0 bases at J, with 10 bases in the middle. Germline CDR1 and CDR2: SGHTA and FQGNSA. In DNA form, the CDR3 reads TGTGCCAGCAGCTTGTGGCGGGACAGCACAGATACGCAGTATTTT. Translated: CASSLWRDSTDTQYF.

The V and J genes are TRBV5-8 and TRBJ2-7, with a tentative D call TRBD1 (6 bases). The V gene's germline CDR1 is SGHTS and CDR2 YDEGEE. Trimming removed 2 bases from V and 2 bases from J, with 14 bases in between. The CDR3 has 15 amino acids. This chain's CDR3 is CASSFRQVLTYEQYF. The CDR3 coding sequence is TGTGCCAGCAGCTTTCGACAGGTCCTCACCTACGAGCAGTACTTC.

The rearrangement uses TRBV3-1 (or the pseudogene TRBV3-2) and TRBJ2-3; D is perhaps TRBD2 (6 bases). In germline, CDR1 is LGHDT, CDR2 YNNKEL (reference sequence). CDR3 length: 15 amino acids. V was trimmed by 0 bases and J by 9 bases, leaving 16 bases between them. The CDR3 is CASSQDGGVPGTQYF. DNA for the CDR3: TGTGCCAGCAGCCAAGATGGAGGGGTACCAGGGACGCAGTATTTT.

This clone was seen once. The chain is built from TRBV6-4 and TRBJ1-1, with 7 bases that match TRBD1. The trim removed 4 bases at V and 5 bases at J, leaving 4 bases unmatched. The V gene's germline CDR1 is MRHNA and CDR2 SNTAGT. The CDR3 is made up of 13 amino acids. In DNA, the CDR3 is TGTGCCAGCAGTGCCCGCAGGGGGACTGAAGCTTTCTTT. Its translation: CASSARRGTEAFF.

The CDR3, as DNA: TGTGCCAGCAGCTTAATTGCCGGGGGGGTATCAGATACGCAGTATTTT. The encoded protein is CASSLIAGGVSDTQYF. The J gene is TRBJ2-3, the V gene TRBV11-2, with 8 bases fitting TRBD2. The ends lost 2 bases at V and 4 bases at J; junction bases unmatched: 8. Germline CDR1 SGHAT, CDR2 FQNNGV. This CDR3 region has 16 residues.

V usage is TRBV27 and J usage is TRBJ2-1, with 7 bases matching TRBD2. The V and J ends lost 4 bases and 4 bases, in that order; junction bases with no gene match: 13. Germline loops: CDR1 MNHEY, CDR2 SMNVEV (reference sequence). The CDR3 extends over 17 amino acids. CDR3 protein: CASSSNILAGVYNEQFF. In nucleotides, the CDR3 is TGTGCCAGCAGTTCGAATATACTCGCGGGAGTTTACAATGAGCAGTTCTTC.

The gene calls are TRBV4-1 and TRBJ1-2, with D tentatively TRBD1 (6 bases). CDR1 MGHRA and CDR2 YSYEKL come from the germline V gene. V was shortened by 2 bases and J by 2 bases, with 9 bases between the two germline ends. This CDR3 comprises 14 residues. CDR3 loop: CASSQTTGNYGYTF. CDR3 DNA sequence: TGCGCCAGCAGCCAAACTACAGGGAACTATGGCTACACCTTC.

V usage is TRBV27 and J usage is TRBJ1-5; TRBD1 agrees at 8 bases. V gave up 5 bases and J gave up 3 bases; unmatched junction bases: 9. CDR1 is MNHEY and CDR2 is SMNVEV in the germline V gene (reference sequence). The CDR3 loop spans 16 amino acids. The CDR3 sequence: CASSPTLTGVNQPQHF. CDR3 bases: TGTGCCAGCAGTCCTACTCTGACAGGGGTCAATCAGCCCCAGCATTTT.

The chain links TRBV18 to TRBJ1-4; D is possibly TRBD1 (6 bases). V was pared by 4 bases and J by 7 bases, with 19 bases between. Germline assignment: CDR1 KGHSH and CDR2 LQKENI. This CDR3 has 16 residues. The CDR3 region is CASSLLVPGQGEKLFF. CDR3 nucleotides: TGTGCCAGCTCACTCCTCGTCCCGGGACAAGGTGAAAAACTGTTTTTT. The whole variable domain, remainder taken from reference TRBV18 and TRBJ1-4, is NAGVMQNPRHLVRRRGQEARLRCSPMKGHSHVYWYRQLPEEGLKFMVYLQKENIIDESGMPKERFSAEFPKEGPSILRIQQVVRGDSAAYFCASSLLVPGQGEKLFFGSGTQLSVL.

The chain uses TRBV28 and TRBJ2-7, with 10 nucleotides matching TRBD2. The V gene end was trimmed by 3 bases and the J gene end by 4 bases; junction bases not matched to a gene: 12. The germline CDR1 and CDR2 sequences are MDHEN and SYDVKM. The CDR3 extends over 17 amino acids. The CDR3 coding sequence is TGTGCCAGCAGTTTCGGTCTAGCGGGAGAAATAGTATACGAGCAGTACTTC. Amino acids: CASSFGLAGEIVYEQYF.

The chain carries TRBV7-8 and TRBJ2-1; a weak D match, TRBD1 (6 bases). V was pared by 1 base and J by 9 bases, with 16 bases between. This CDR3 comprises 15 residues. The V gene's germline CDR1 is SGHVS and CDR2 FQNEAQ. The CDR3 DNA follows: TGTGCCAGCAGCTTAGTTAGGGGGAACACGGGTGAGCAGTTCTTC. Protein: CASSLVRGNTGEQFF.

The rearrangement links TRBV6-5 to TRBJ2-2; 10 positions agree with TRBD2. V shed 5 bases, J shed 5 bases, and the junction held 5 bases outside the gene matches. The CDR3 runs 15 residues. Germline V gene lookup returns CDR1 MNHEY and CDR2 SVGAGI. The CDR3 DNA reads TGTGCCAGCAGTCCCTGGACTAGCGGTACCGGGGAGCTGTTTTTT. This gives the protein CASSPWTSGTGELFF.

J is TRBJ1-2 and V is TRBV27; 7 positions agree with TRBD1. Germline-derived CDR1 and CDR2 are MNHEY and SMNVEV (reference sequence). The CDR3 extends over 17 amino acids. Unmatched junction bases numbered 15, after V lost 3 bases and J lost 5 bases. The CDR3 DNA follows: TGTGCCAGCAGTTTCGGGCTACGGGCAGGGGGGAAGTATGGCTACACCTTC. Amino acid sequence: CASSFGLRAGGKYGYTF.

The V call is TRBV28, the J call TRBJ1-1; 7 bases map to TRBD1. The junction had 4 bases not matched to a gene; V was cut back by 1 base and J by 8 bases. Germline CDR1 is MDHEN and CDR2 is SYDVKM. This CDR3 has 13 amino acids. CDR3 region: CASSLSDRLEAFF. The CDR3 DNA sequence: TGTGCCAGCAGTTTATCGGACAGGCTCGAAGCTTTCTTT.

In this sample, this clone turned up a few times. This sequence joins TRBV27 and TRBJ1-4; TRBD1 is a possible D gene (5 bases). The V and J ends lost 1 base and 3 bases respectively, with 9 bases between them. This CDR3 has 15 residues. Germline lookup yields CDR1 MNHEY and CDR2 SMNVEV (reference sequence). The CDR3 protein is CASSLLGGSNEKLFF. CDR3 coding DNA: TGTGCCAGCAGTTTATTGGGGGGGTCTAATGAAAAACTGTTTTTT.

The rearrangement links TRBV13 to TRBJ2-1; D gene unclear. The V end lost 9 bases, the J end lost 9 bases, and 18 bases lay between the germline ends. This CDR3 comprises 13 residues. Germline CDR1 PRHDT, CDR2 FYEKMQ (reference sequence). This CDR3 is CASSTPPGSEQFF. The CDR3 nucleotides read TGTGCCAGTAGCACCCCGCCCGGTAGTGAGCAGTTCTTC.

This clone has a handful of counts. The chain recombines TRBV5-1 with TRBJ1-3, with D unresolved. The CDR3 spans 15 residues. V shed 0 bases and J shed 0 bases, with 7 bases lying between them. The germline gives CDR1 SGHRS, CDR2 YFSETQ. In nucleotides, the CDR3 is TGCGCCAGCAGCTTGGGAATGAGCTCTGGAAACACCATATATTTT. Its translation is CASSLGMSSGNTIYF.

CDR3 sequence: CASTSSRGNTEAFF. The CDR3 DNA follows: TGTGCCAGTACCTCATCGCGGGGGAACACTGAAGCTTTCTTT. The chain joins TRBV19 to TRBJ1-1, with D unresolved. The CDR3 length is 14 residues. Germline-derived CDR1 and CDR2 are LNHDA and SQIVND (reference sequence). Trimming stripped 7 bases from V and 1 base from J, with 13 bases between. Variable domain in full (rest from reference TRBV19 and TRBJ1-1): DGGITQSPKYLFRKEGQNVTLSCEQNLNHDAMYWYRQDPGQGLRLIYYSQIVNDFQKGDIAEGYSVSREKKESFPLTVTSAQKNPTAFYLCASTSSRGNTEAFFGQGTRLTVV.

Of note for this clone: Germline is not matched at one junction end, which may reflect a read error. The V gene is TRBV7-8, the J gene TRBJ2-1; weak D call: TRBD1 (7 bases). The CDR3 has 19 amino acids. Germline CDR1 and CDR2: SGHVS and FQNEAQ. The CDR3 region has the DNA TGCCCCCCCAGCCGGCCCGGGGAACGACAGGGAGGTTCCTACAATGAGCAGTTCTTC. Translation: CPPSRPGERQGGSYNEQFF.

The genes are TRBV5-1 and TRBJ2-1, with D maybe TRBD2 (7 bases). The V end was cut by 4 bases, the J end by 2 bases, with 13 bases between. Germline V CDR1 and CDR2: SGHRS, YFSETQ. The CDR3 has 15 amino acids. CDR3 coding DNA: TGCGCCAGCAGCGAACAGGGAGGGGCCTACAATGAGCAGTTCTTC. Protein: CASSEQGGAYNEQFF.

The rearrangement uses TRBV6-2 or TRBV6-3 and TRBJ1-6; 8 nucleotides align to TRBD1. Germline CDR1 is MNHEY and CDR2 is SVGEGT. The CDR3 runs to 19 residues. V gave up 6 bases and J gave up 0 bases; unmatched junction bases: 13. The CDR3 sequence: CASSSLLTGAYSYNSPLHF. The DNA of the CDR3 is TGTGCCAGCAGCTCCCTACTGACAGGGGCCTACTCCTATAATTCACCCCTCCACTTT.

V gene TRBV18 combines with J gene TRBJ2-2; D remains unclear. V was clipped by 3 bases and J by 0 bases, with 8 bases between them. The CDR3 runs 15 residues. The V gene's germline CDR1 is KGHSH and CDR2 LQKENI. The CDR3 protein is CASSPPGTNTGELFF. The CDR3 DNA follows: TGTGCCAGCTCACCCCCTGGCACGAACACCGGGGAGCTGTTTTTT.